Shown below are 4 T cell receptor beta chains from a single sample sequenced in a study of shared clonotypes between healthy human individuals. Sequenced by immunoSEQ multiplex PCR; TCRdb stores in-frame clones only, minus some. The sample lists almost 700,000 clones, roughly 94% seen once, with approximately 22% in the top ten. Naive CD8 cells lacked CD45RO, underwent positive selection for CCR7 and left out terminally differentiated effector memory CD45RA+ cells. The sequenced sample consisted of naive CD8+ T cells sorted from blood. Source of these receptors: a man aged 25-40 years in good health.

The chain is built from TRBV19 and TRBJ2-7; 7 bases match TRBD2. The ends lost 3 bases at V and 3 bases at J; junction bases unmatched: 5. There are 14 residues in the CDR3. Germline V gene lookup returns CDR1 LNHDA and CDR2 SQIVND (reference sequence). Written as DNA, the CDR3 is TGTGCCAGTAGTATGGGCGGGAGTATCTACGAGCAGTACTTC. It yields the protein CASSMGGSIYEQYF.

V gene TRBV27 combines with J gene TRBJ1-2; 7 nucleotides align to TRBD1. Germline CDR1 reads MNHEY; CDR2 reads SMNVEV (reference sequence). J gave up 2 bases and V 7 bases, and 4 bases lay outside the gene matches. This CDR3 is 13 amino acids long. The CDR3 reads CASTSTGNYGYTF. In nucleotides, the CDR3 is TGTGCCAGCACCTCGACAGGGAACTATGGCTACACCTTC.

This chain uses TRBV6-5 with TRBJ2-2, with D possibly matching TRBD1 (6 bases). The CDR3 runs 16 residues. Looked up from germline, CDR1 is MNHEY and CDR2 is SVGAGI. Trimming took off 0 bases at V and 6 bases at J, with 14 bases between the two ends. The CDR3: CASSYSRSGVAGELFF. As DNA, the CDR3 is TGTGCCAGCAGTTACTCCCGGTCAGGGGTGGCCGGGGAGCTGTTTTTT.

The chain couples TRBV27 to TRBJ1-1; the D is unclear. The germline CDR1 and CDR2 sequences are MNHEY and SMNVEV (reference sequence). Trimming took 5 bases from V and 0 from J, leaving 10 bases between them. The CDR3 runs to 14 residues. The CDR3, as DNA: TGTGCCAGCAGTGCCCTCGGGGTGAACACTGAAGCTTTCTTT. It translates to CASSALGVNTEAFF.